Included here is one TCR beta chain sequence, with context. Only a few counts were recorded for this clone. Its target antigen remains unknown. Base qualities are not at hand, and no much larger clone is one base apart. Synthetic TCR analog templates were spiked into each PCR to estimate absolute template abundance from read counts. TCRbeta CDR3 regions were amplified from genomic DNA with bias-controlled V and J gene primers using the immunoSEQ assay. Sequencing of rearranged TCRbeta segments was done at approximately 20X coverage. The original methods were these. Sequencing errors were corrected by clustering and CDR3s were annotated against IMGT to assign V, D and J genes. Downstream analyses used only productive TCRbeta rearrangements and left out out-of-frame or stop-codon sequences. To compute clonality, Shannon entropy was normalized by the log of the number of unique productive sequences and then subtracted from one. Clones differing between time points or between blood and tumor were identified by Fisher's exact test with Benjamini-Hochberg correction at adjusted p below 0.01. The clones in this table, taken by TCRdb from immuneACCESS, are in-frame only. Not every clone is retained; where verified, under half of the shortfall comes from an unresolved V gene, and the cause of the rest is unknown. V and J calls and clone size are those listed in that table; D and trimming were worked out from the DNA. This sample holds about 43,000 clones; about 83% were observed only once. The biggest ten clones account for over 13% of the sample.

The sample's time point label, decoded: peripheral blood 6 weeks after treatment start. The cohort included 25 to 30 patients with locally advanced or metastatic urothelial carcinoma who were treated at Memorial Sloan Kettering on a trial protocol. Peripheral blood mononuclear cells were collected pretreatment and during treatment, at between 1 and 8 total time points per patient. The Qiagen DNeasy Blood extraction kit was used to purify genomic DNA from total PBMCs and tumor samples. PBMCs were collected pretreatment and during treatment, and were isolated and stored as previously described. The data derive from a study of PD-L1 blockade in urothelial cancer (dated by TCRdb to the late 2010s). Notes on the research overall: Every patient began therapy in about 2014 and was given atezolizumab 1,200 mg intravenously every 3 weeks. Several patients achieved durable clinical benefit and some 21 did not. In the same patients, whole exome sequencing and RNA sequencing of pretreatment tumors were performed in addition to TCR sequencing. Patients had an ECOG performance status of 0 or 1 and had received between 0 and 3 prior chemotherapy regimens. About 85% of the 29 patients were males with bladder-origin urothelial cancer, and 18 of 29 reported a prior smoking history. Blood samples yielded a median of around 130,000 T cells and some 80,000 unique TCRs, with median clonality 0.080. Durable clinical benefit meant progression-free survival longer than 6 months, and TCR features were also tested against progression-free and overall survival. Somatic, immune and clinical correlates of response to PD-L1 blockade with atezolizumab in urothelial cancer were the focus of an exploratory multi-omic analysis. Blood samples were analyzed at two time points: 3 weeks after treatment start (second dose) and 6 weeks after treatment start. Pretreatment blood TCR-seq was available for under 35 patients, at least one posttreatment blood collection was obtained for 25 or so patients, and tumor TCR-seq was available for 25 or so patients. Pretreatment tumor samples, along with matched peripheral blood serially collected before and after atezolizumab treatment, were subjected to TCR sequencing.

General study outcomes and caveats: Because the sample size was small (n ≈ 27) and many of the analyses were exploratory, the results are meant to be hypothesis-generating. A pretreatment peripheral blood TCR clonality below the median was linked to improved progression-free and overall survival. Among patients with durable benefit, tumor-associated TCR clones showed greater expansion in peripheral blood 3 weeks after treatment started (n ≈ 20, p = 0.022).

CDR1 and CDR2 are drawn from the germline V gene: SGHVS, FQNEAQ. CDR3 length: 13 amino acids, cysteine to phenylalanine. The CDR3 DNA has 39 bases and is translated from base 1. V drops 2 bases and J drops 4 bases, leaving 8 bases in between. The rearrangement joined TRBV7-8 to TRBJ2-5; matching of 6 bases hints at TRBD1 as the D gene. The sequence was obtained from a man in his sixties with urothelial cancer. Sequenced material: PBMCs, taken around atezolizumab (anti-PD-L1) treatment. The CDR3 region: CASSLPGAETQYF. The DNA sequence reads TGTGCCAGCAGCTTACCAGGGGCAGAGACCCAGTACTTC.